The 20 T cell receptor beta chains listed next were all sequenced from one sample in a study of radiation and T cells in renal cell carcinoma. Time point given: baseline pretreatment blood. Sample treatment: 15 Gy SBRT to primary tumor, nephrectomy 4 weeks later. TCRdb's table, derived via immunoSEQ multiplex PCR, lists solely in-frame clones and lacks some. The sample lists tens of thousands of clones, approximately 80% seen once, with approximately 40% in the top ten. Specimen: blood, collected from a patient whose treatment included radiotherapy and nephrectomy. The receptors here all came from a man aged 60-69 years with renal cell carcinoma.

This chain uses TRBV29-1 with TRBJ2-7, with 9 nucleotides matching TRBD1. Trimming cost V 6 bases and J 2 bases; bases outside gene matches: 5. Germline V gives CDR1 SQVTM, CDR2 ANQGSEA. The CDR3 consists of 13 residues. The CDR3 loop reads CSVRDRVTYEQYF. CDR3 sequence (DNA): TGCAGCGTCCGGGACAGGGTAACCTACGAGCAGTACTTC.

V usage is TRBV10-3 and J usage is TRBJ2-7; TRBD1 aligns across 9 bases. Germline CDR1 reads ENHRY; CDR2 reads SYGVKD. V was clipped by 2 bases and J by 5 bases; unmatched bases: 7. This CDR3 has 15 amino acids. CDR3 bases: TGTGCCATCAGTGAGCCCGGGACAGGGAGGGACGAGCAGTACTTC. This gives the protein CAISEPGTGRDEQYF.

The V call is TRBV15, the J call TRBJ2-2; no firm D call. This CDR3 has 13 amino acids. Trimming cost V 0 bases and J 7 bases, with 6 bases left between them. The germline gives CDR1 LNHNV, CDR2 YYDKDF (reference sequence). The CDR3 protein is CATSREMGGELFF. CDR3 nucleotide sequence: TGTGCCACCAGCAGAGAGATGGGCGGGGAGCTGTTTTTT. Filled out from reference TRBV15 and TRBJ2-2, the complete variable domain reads DAMVIQNPRYQVTQFGKPVTLSCSQTLNHNVMYWYQQKSSQAPKLLFHYYDKDFNNEADTPDNFQSRRPNTSFCFLDIRSPGLGDTAMYLCATSREMGGELFFGEGSRLTVL.

The CDR3 region has the DNA TGTGCCAGCCGGGACAGGGGTGACGAGCAGTACTTC. Translated, it gives CASRDRGDEQYF. This sequence joins TRBV6-1 and TRBJ2-7, with 10 bases fitting TRBD1. CDR1 and CDR2 from the germline V gene are MNHNS and SASEGT. The CDR3 is 12 residues long. Germline trimming cut 8 bases from V and 5 bases from J; bases unmatched to any gene: 3.

This chain's CDR3 is CAWSHPGREADTQYF. Written as DNA, the CDR3 is TGTGCCTGGAGTCACCCCGGCAGGGAAGCAGATACGCAGTATTTT. The genes are TRBV30 and TRBJ2-3; D perhaps matches TRBD1 (5 bases). CDR3 length: 15 residues. V shed 2 bases and J shed 4 bases, with 16 bases lying between them. The germline V gene encodes CDR1 GTSNPN and CDR2 SVGIG (reference sequence).

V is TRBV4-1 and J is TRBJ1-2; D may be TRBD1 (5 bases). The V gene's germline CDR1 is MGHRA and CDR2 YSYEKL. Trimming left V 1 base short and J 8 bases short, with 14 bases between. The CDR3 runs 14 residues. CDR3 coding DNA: TGCGCCAGCAGCCAAGTAGGGGCAGGGCTCGGCTACACCTTC. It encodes CASSQVGAGLGYTF.

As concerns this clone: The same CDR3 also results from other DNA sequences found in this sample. The CDR3 is CASSPTGLQETQYF. The CDR3 nucleotides read TGTGCCAGCAGCCCGACGGGGCTCCAAGAGACCCAGTACTTC. The chain uses TRBV7-3 and TRBJ2-5; possibly TRBD1 or TRBD2 for D (5 bases each). Trimming took off 5 bases at V and 1 base at J, with 11 bases between the two ends. The CDR3 totals 14 residues. Germline V gene lookup returns CDR1 SGHTA and CDR2 FQGTGA.

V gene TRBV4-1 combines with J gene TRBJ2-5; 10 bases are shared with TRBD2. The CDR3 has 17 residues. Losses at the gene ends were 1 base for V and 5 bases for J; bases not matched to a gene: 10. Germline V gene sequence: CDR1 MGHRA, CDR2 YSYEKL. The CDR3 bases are TGCGCCAGCAGCCAAGTTAGGAGCGGGAGGGCCGGCGAGACCCAGTACTTC. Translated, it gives CASSQVRSGRAGETQYF.

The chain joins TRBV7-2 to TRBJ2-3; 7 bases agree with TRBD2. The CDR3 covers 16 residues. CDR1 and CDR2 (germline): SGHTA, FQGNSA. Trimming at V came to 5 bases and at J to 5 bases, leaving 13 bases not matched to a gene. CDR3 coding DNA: TGTGCCAGCAGCCCCCGACTAGCACAGAACGTAGATACGCAGTATTTT. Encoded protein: CASSPRLAQNVDTQYF.

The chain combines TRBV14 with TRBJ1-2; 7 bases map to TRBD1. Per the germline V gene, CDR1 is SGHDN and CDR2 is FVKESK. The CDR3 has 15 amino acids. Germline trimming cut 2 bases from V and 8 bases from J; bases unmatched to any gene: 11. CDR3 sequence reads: CASSQSGGSLRGYTF. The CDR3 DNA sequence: TGTGCCAGCAGCCAATCAGGGGGTTCGTTGAGGGGCTACACCTTC.

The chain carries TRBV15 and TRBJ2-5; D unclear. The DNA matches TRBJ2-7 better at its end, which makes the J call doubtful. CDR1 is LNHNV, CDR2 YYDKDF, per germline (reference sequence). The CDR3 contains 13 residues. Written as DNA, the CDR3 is TGTGCCACCAGCAGAGGTCCTTGGGACGAGCAGTACTTC. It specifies CATSRGPWDEQYF.

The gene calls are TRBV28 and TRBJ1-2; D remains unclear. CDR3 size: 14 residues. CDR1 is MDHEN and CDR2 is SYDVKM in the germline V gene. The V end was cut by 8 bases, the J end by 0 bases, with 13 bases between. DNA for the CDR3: TGTGCCAGCCGACCCCCCACAGCTAACTATGGCTACACCTTC. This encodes CASRPPTANYGYTF.

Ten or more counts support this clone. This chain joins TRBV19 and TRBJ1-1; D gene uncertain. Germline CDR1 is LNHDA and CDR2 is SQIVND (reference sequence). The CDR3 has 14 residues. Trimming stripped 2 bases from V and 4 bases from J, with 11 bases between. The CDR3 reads CASSISGWGTEAFF. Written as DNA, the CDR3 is TGTGCCAGTAGTATATCGGGCTGGGGCACTGAAGCTTTCTTT.

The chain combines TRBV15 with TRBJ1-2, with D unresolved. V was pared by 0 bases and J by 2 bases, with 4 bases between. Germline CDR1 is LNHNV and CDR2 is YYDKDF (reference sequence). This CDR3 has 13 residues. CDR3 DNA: TGTGCCACCAGCAGAGATGCCAACTATGGCTACACCTTC. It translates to CATSRDANYGYTF.

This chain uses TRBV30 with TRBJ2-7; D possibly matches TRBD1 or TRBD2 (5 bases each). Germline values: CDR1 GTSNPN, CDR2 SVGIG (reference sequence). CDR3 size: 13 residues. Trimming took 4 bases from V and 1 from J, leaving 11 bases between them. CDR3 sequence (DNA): TGTGCCTGGAATTTAGGGACGTCCTACGAGCAGTACTTC. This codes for CAWNLGTSYEQYF.

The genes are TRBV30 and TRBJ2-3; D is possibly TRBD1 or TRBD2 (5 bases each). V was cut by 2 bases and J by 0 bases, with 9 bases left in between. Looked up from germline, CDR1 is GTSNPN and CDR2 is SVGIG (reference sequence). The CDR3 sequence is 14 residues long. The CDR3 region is CAWSRGPSTDTQYF. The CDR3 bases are TGTGCCTGGAGTAGGGGACCCAGCACAGATACGCAGTATTTT.

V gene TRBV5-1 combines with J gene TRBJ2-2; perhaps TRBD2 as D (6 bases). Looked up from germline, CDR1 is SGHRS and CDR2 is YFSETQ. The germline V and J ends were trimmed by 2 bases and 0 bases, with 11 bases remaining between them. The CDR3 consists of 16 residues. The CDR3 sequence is CASSFSGPANTGELFF. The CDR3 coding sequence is TGCGCCAGCAGCTTTAGCGGTCCCGCGAACACCGGGGAGCTGTTTTTT. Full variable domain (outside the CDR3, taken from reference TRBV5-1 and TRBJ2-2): KAGVTQTPRYLIKTRGQQVTLSCSPISGHRSVSWYQQTPGQGLQFLFEYFSETQRNKGNFPGRFSGRQFSNSRSEMNVSTLELGDSALYLCASSFSGPANTGELFFGEGSRLTVL.

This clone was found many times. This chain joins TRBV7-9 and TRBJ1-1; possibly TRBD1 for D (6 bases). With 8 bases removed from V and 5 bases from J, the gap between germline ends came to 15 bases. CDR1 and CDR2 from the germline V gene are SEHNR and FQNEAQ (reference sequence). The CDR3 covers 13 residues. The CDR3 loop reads CASAGAGRTEAFF. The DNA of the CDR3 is TGTGCCAGCGCAGGGGCAGGGCGTACTGAAGCTTTCTTT.

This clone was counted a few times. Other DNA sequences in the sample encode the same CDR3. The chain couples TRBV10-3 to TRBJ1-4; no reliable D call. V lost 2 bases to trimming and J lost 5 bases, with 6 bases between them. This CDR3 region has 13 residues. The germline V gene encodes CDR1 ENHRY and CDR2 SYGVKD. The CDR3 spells CAISEPRNEKLFF. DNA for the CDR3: TGTGCCATCAGTGAGCCCAGGAATGAAAAACTGTTTTTT.

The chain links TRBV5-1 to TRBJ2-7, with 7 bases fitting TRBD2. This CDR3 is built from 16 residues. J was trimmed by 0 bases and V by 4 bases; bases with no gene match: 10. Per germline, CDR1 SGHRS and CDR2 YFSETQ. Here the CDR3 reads CASSPSTGTNSYEQYF. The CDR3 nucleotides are TGCGCCAGCAGCCCGTCGACCGGGACTAACTCCTACGAGCAGTACTTC. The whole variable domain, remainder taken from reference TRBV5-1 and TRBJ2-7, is KAGVTQTPRYLIKTRGQQVTLSCSPISGHRSVSWYQQTPGQGLQFLFEYFSETQRNKGNFPGRFSGRQFSNSRSEMNVSTLELGDSALYLCASSPSTGTNSYEQYFGPGTRLTVT.